The 18 T cell receptor beta chains below come from one sample, sequenced in a study of blood T cell repertoires in COVID-19. TCRdb's table, derived via immunoSEQ multiplex PCR, lists solely in-frame clones and lacks some. The repertoire has about 190,000 clones, over 80% of them found once; the top ten carry 5.2%. The sequenced sample consisted of peripheral blood. These receptors all stem from a woman in her twenties or thirties with acute or convalescent COVID-19.

This chain connects TRBV9 to TRBJ1-3; possible D gene TRBD1, 6 bases. With 5 bases removed from V and 0 bases from J, the gap between germline ends came to 12 bases. The CDR3 is 15 amino acids. The germline CDR1 and CDR2 sequences are SGDLS and YYNGEE. The CDR3 loop is CASSLQGVSGNTIYF. The DNA for the CDR3 is TGTGCCAGCAGTTTACAGGGTGTCTCTGGAAACACCATATATTTT.

The J gene is TRBJ1-4, the V gene TRBV25-1; D unclear. Germline V gives CDR1 MGHDK, CDR2 SYGVNS. V lost 5 bases and J 5 bases, leaving 15 bases between the germline ends. This CDR3 contains 15 residues. The CDR3 reads CASSNNGVTNEKLFF. In DNA, the CDR3 is TGTGCCAGCAGTAACAACGGGGTGACAAATGAAAAACTGTTTTTT.

The genes are TRBV13 and TRBJ1-3; D possibly corresponds to TRBD1 (6 bases). CDR1 is PRHDT, CDR2 FYEKMQ, per germline (reference sequence). The CDR3 runs to 16 residues. V was cut by 6 bases and J by 2 bases, with 17 bases left in between. The CDR3 nucleotides read TGTGCCAGCAGACATGACAGGAAAGAAACTGGAAACACCATATATTTT. Amino acid sequence: CASRHDRKETGNTIYF.

The chain links TRBV19 to TRBJ1-1; TRBD1 matches 11 bases. V dropped 6 bases and J dropped 1; count of bases not matched to a gene: 4. The CDR3 covers 15 residues. Germline values: CDR1 LNHDA, CDR2 SQIVND (reference sequence). For the CDR3, the DNA is TGTGCCAGTAGGGGACAGGGGGTTTGGAACACTGAAGCTTTCTTT. It yields the protein CASRGQGVWNTEAFF. Filled out from reference TRBV19 and TRBJ1-1, the complete variable domain reads DGGITQSPKYLFRKEGQNVTLSCEQNLNHDAMYWYRQDPGQGLRLIYYSQIVNDFQKGDIAEGYSVSREKKESFPLTVTSAQKNPTAFYLCASRGQGVWNTEAFFGQGTRLTVV.

The chain joins TRBV9 to TRBJ1-5; D gene ambiguous. Looked up from germline, CDR1 is SGDLS and CDR2 is YYNGEE. V lost 2 bases and J 6 bases, leaving 9 bases between the germline ends. CDR3 size: 13 residues. CDR3 sequence: CASSVGGFQPQHF. The CDR3 nucleotides are TGTGCCAGCAGCGTTGGAGGGTTTCAGCCCCAGCATTTT.

The CDR3 region is CASSLAGKNTGELFF. As DNA, the CDR3 is TGTGCCAGCAGCTTAGCGGGAAAGAACACCGGGGAGCTGTTTTTT. The chain joins TRBV11-2 to TRBJ2-2; TRBD2 is a possible D gene (5 bases). This CDR3 has 15 amino acids. V was shortened by 1 base and J by 1 base, with 7 bases between the two germline ends. The germline V gene has CDR1 SGHAT and CDR2 FQNNGV. Combining the CDR3 with reference TRBV11-2 and TRBJ2-2 gives the whole variable domain EAGVAQSPRYKIIEKRQSVAFWCNPISGHATLYWYQQILGQGPKLLIQFQNNGVVDDSQLPKDRFSAERLKGVDSTLKIQPAKLEDSAVYLCASSLAGKNTGELFFGEGSRLTVL.

The genes are TRBV5-3 and TRBJ2-1, with TRBD1 matching 7 bases. TRBV5-3 is reported as an ORF; its role is uncertain. This CDR3 region has 14 residues. V shed 4 bases and J 10 bases; nucleotides not matched to a gene: 11. CDR3 nucleotides: TGTGCCAGAAGCAACTTTCTCACAGGGGACGAGCAGTTCTTC. This codes for CARSNFLTGDEQFF.

CDR3 region: CAWSPGAPGELFF. The CDR3 DNA sequence: TGTGCCTGGAGTCCCGGAGCCCCCGGGGAGCTGTTTTTT. J is TRBJ2-2 and V is TRBV30; D gene ambiguous. The CDR3 runs 13 residues. V was cut by 2 bases and J by 6 bases, with 10 bases left in between. The germline CDR1 and CDR2 sequences are GTSNPN and SVGIG (reference sequence). Looking up the rest from reference TRBV30 and TRBJ2-2 gives the full variable domain: SQTIHQWPATLVQPVGSPLSLECTVEGTSNPNLYWYRQAAGRGLQLLFYSVGIGQISSEVPQNLSASRPQDRQFILSSKKLLLSDSGFYLCAWSPGAPGELFFGEGSRLTVL.

CDR3 DNA: TGTGCCAGCAGCTCGTGGGGGGGCGGCACAGATACGCAGTATTTT. Translation: CASSSWGGGTDTQYF. The chain employs TRBV7-8 and TRBJ2-3, with a weak D call TRBD2 (7 bases). Germline V lookup: CDR1 SGHVS, CDR2 FQNEAQ. V lost 4 bases to trimming and J lost 1 base, with 12 bases between them. This CDR3 contains 15 residues.

The rearrangement uses TRBV19 and TRBJ1-6; TRBD1 matches 9 bases. V lost 6 bases to trimming and J lost 7 bases; unmatched junction nucleotides: 10. The CDR3 spans 16 residues. Germline CDR1 LNHDA, CDR2 SQIVND (reference sequence). DNA for the CDR3: TGTGCCAGTAGCGCCCGACAAGGACAGGGGAATTCACCCCTCCACTTT. Residues: CASSARQGQGNSPLHF.

This clone was recorded only once. The V gene is TRBV4-2, the J gene TRBJ1-4; weak D call: TRBD1 (5 bases). V lost 0 bases, J lost 8 bases, and 13 bases lay in between. Per the germline V gene, CDR1 is LGHNA and CDR2 is YNFKEQ. This CDR3 is built from 15 residues. The CDR3 reads CASSQETGRGEKLFF. The CDR3 coding sequence is TGTGCCAGCAGCCAAGAAACAGGAAGGGGAGAAAAACTGTTTTTT.

This rearrangement joins TRBV4-2 to TRBJ2-1; 15 bases match TRBD2. Germline CDR1 is LGHNA and CDR2 is YNFKEQ. The V and J ends lost 2 bases and 2 bases, in that order; junction bases with no gene match: 10. The CDR3 has 20 residues. The chain's CDR3 is CASSQLPGLAGGGTYNEQFF. CDR3 sequence (DNA): TGTGCCAGCAGCCAACTACCGGGACTAGCGGGAGGAGGGACCTACAATGAGCAGTTCTTC.

The gene calls are TRBV4-2 and TRBJ1-2; no reliable D call. The CDR3 has 13 residues. V lost 0 bases and J 5 bases, leaving 7 bases between the germline ends. Germline V gene sequence: CDR1 LGHNA, CDR2 YNFKEQ. The CDR3 spells CASSQDPLYGYTF. The DNA of the CDR3 is TGTGCCAGCAGCCAAGATCCCTTATATGGCTACACCTTC.

The rearrangement links TRBV27 to TRBJ2-1; TRBD2 agrees at 10 bases. V dropped 7 bases and J dropped 8; count of bases not matched to a gene: 14. Germline CDR1 is MNHEY and CDR2 is SMNVEV (reference sequence). The CDR3 contains 16 residues. CDR3: CASNHLASGSYDEQFF. DNA for the CDR3: TGTGCCAGCAACCACCTGGCTAGCGGGAGTTACGATGAGCAGTTCTTC.

This chain joins TRBV5-6 and TRBJ2-7; D is unclear. Trimming left V 4 bases short and J 5 bases short, with 10 bases between. This CDR3 contains 12 residues. Germline CDR1 reads SGHDT; CDR2 reads YYEEEE. The CDR3 bases are TGTGCCAGCAGCCTGGGTCTTGACGAGCAGTACTTC. It encodes CASSLGLDEQYF.

V is TRBV7-2 and J is TRBJ2-1, with D perhaps matching TRBD2 (6 bases). The CDR3 sequence is 15 residues long. The germline V gene has CDR1 SGHTA and CDR2 FQGNSA. The V and J ends lost 3 bases and 7 bases respectively, with 16 bases between them. CDR3 in DNA: TGTGCCAGCAGCTTTGGCGGGAATGCCTGGAATGAGCAGTTCTTC. This sequence encodes CASSFGGNAWNEQFF.

This rearrangement joins TRBV19 to TRBJ1-2; weak D call: TRBD1 (5 bases). Germline V gene sequence: CDR1 LNHDA, CDR2 SQIVND (reference sequence). CDR3 length equals 14 residues. V lost 5 bases and J 4 bases, leaving 14 bases between the germline ends. In nucleotides, the CDR3 is TGTGCCAGTAGTCCTGGTGGGGACTCCTATGGCTACACCTTC. Translation gives CASSPGGDSYGYTF.

The chain is built from TRBV19 and TRBJ2-3, with TRBD1 as a possible D gene (5 bases). Germline V gene data show CDR1 as LNHDA and CDR2 as SQIVND (reference sequence). The CDR3 is 13 amino acids. The V and J ends lost 5 bases and 4 bases respectively, with 10 bases between them. CDR3 region: CASSFQGADTQYF. The CDR3 coding sequence is TGTGCCAGTAGTTTCCAGGGTGCAGATACGCAGTATTTT.